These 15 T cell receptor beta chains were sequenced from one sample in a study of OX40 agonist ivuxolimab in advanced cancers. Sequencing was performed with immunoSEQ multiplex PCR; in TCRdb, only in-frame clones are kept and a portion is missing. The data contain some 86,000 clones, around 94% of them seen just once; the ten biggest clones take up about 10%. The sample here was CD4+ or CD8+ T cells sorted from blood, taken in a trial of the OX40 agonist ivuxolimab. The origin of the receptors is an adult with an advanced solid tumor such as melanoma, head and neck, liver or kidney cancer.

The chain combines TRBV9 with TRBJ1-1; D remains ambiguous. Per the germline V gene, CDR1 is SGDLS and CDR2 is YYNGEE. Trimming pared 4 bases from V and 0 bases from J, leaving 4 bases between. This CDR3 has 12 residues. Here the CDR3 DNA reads TGTGCCAGCAGCCCGCTGAACACTGAAGCTTTCTTT. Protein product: CASSPLNTEAFF.

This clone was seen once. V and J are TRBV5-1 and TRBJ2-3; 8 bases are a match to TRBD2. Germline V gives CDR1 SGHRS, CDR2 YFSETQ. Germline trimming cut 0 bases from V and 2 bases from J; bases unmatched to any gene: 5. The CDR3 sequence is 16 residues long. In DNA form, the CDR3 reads TGCGCCAGCAGCTTGGCAACTAGCGGTTACACAGATACGCAGTATTTT. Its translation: CASSLATSGYTDTQYF.

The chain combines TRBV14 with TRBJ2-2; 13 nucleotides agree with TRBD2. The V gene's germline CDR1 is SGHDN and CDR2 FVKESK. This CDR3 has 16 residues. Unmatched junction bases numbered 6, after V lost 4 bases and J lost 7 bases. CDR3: CASSPGLAGLDGELFF. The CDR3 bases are TGTGCCAGCAGCCCGGGACTAGCGGGATTGGACGGGGAGCTGTTTTTT.

The CDR3 protein is CASSLAGGTKETQYF. The CDR3 coding sequence is TGTGCCAGCAGCTTAGCGGGCGGTACCAAAGAGACCCAGTACTTC. The V gene is TRBV7-9, the J gene TRBJ2-5; D not certain. Trimming stripped 0 bases from V and 3 bases from J, with 11 bases between. The CDR3 length is 15 residues. Germline values: CDR1 SEHNR, CDR2 FQNEAQ (reference sequence).

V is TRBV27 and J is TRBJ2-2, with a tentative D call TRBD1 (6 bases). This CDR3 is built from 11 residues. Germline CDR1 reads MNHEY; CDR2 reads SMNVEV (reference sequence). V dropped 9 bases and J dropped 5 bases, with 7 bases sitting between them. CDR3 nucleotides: TGTGCCAGTACAGGGACCGGGGAGCTGTTTTTT. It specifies CASTGTGELFF.

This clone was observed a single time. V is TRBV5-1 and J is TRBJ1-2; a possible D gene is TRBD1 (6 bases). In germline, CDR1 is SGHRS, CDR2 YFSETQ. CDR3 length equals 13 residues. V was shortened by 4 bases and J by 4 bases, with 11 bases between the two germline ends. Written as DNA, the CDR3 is TGCGCCAGCAGCCGGGACACCTCCTATGGCTACACCTTC. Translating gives CASSRDTSYGYTF.

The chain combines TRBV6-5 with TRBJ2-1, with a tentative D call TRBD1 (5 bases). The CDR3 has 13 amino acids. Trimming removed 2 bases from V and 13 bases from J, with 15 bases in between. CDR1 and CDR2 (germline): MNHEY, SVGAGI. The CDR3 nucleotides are TGTGCCAGCAGTTACCGATACGGACAAGTCCAGTTCTTC. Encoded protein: CASSYRYGQVQFF.

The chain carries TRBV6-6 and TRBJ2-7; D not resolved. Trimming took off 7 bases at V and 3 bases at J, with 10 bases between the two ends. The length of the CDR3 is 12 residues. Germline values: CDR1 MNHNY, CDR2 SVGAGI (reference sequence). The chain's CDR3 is CASTSGSYEQYF. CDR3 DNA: TGTGCCAGCACCTCGGGCAGCTACGAGCAGTACTTC.

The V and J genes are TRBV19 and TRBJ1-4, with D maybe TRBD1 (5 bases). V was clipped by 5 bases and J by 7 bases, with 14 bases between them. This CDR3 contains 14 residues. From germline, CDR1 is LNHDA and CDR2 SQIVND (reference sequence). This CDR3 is CASSWGTDVEKLFF. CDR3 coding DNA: TGTGCCAGTAGTTGGGGGACGGATGTTGAAAAACTGTTTTTT.

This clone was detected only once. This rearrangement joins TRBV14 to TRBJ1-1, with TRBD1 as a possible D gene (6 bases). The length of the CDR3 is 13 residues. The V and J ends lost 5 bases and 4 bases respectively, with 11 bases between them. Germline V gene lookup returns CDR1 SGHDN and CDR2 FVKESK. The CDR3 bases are TGTGCCAGCAGCTATATAGGGGGCACTGAAGCTTTCTTT. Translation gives CASSYIGGTEAFF.

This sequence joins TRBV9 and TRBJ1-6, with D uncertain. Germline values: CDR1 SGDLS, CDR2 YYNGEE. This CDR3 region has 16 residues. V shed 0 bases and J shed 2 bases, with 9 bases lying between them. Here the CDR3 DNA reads TGTGCCAGCAGCGTAGCCCCGGAGGCCTATAATTCACCCCTCCACTTT. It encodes CASSVAPEAYNSPLHF.

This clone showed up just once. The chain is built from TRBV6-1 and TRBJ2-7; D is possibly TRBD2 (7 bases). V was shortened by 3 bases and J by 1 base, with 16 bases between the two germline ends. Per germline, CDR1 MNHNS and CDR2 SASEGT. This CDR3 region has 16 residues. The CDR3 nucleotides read TGTGCCAGCAGTGATCCTTGGGGGAGGGGGTCCTACGAGCAGTACTTC. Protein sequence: CASSDPWGRGSYEQYF.

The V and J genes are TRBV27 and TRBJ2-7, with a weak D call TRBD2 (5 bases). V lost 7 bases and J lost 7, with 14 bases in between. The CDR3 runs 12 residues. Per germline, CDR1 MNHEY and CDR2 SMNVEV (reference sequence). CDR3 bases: TGTGCCAGCAAAAGCGGCGTCGGGGAGCAGTACTTC. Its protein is CASKSGVGEQYF.

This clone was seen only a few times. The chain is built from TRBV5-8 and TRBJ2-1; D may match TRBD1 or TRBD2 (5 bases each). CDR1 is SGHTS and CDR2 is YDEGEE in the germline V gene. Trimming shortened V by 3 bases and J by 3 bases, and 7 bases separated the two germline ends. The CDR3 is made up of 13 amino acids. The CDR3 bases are TGTGCCAGCAGCTGGGGGAACTACAATGAGCAGTTCTTC. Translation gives CASSWGNYNEQFF.

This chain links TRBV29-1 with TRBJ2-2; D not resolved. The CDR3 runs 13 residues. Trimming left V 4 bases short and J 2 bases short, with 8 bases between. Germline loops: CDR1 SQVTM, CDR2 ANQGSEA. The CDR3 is CSVVDGNTGELFF. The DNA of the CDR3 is TGCAGCGTTGTGGACGGAAACACCGGGGAGCTGTTTTTT.